These T cell receptor beta chains were read from a single sample in a study of cytomegalovirus exposure and HLA in healthy donors. Clones were read by immunoSEQ multiplex PCR, and TCRdb kept only the in-frame ones, dropping some. Altogether about 95,000 clones are present, 75% to 85% being singletons, with the ten largest covering 4.5% to 6%. Material: PBMCs. The receptors were gathered from a woman in her 40s in good health and CMV-seronegative. Both conserved end residues are part of each CDR3. D genes are given only for firm matches. Rows give clone size only sometimes, using once, few, many, or a class for an expanded clone.

v_gene	d_gene	abundance	j_gene	CDR3aa	CDR3nt
TRBV30	.	.	TRBJ1-4	CAWSYGAGVEKLFF	TGTGCCTGGAGTTATGGGGCAGGTGTGGAAAAACTGTTTTTT
TRBV10-3	TRBD1	.	TRBJ1-1	CAISSGTGAEAFF	TGTGCCATCAGTTCCGGGACAGGGGCTGAAGCTTTCTTT
TRBV27	TRBD1	.	TRBJ1-6	CASRDRGGSPLHF	TGTGCCAGCAGGGACAGGGGCGGTTCACCCCTCCACTTT
TRBV18	.	once	TRBJ1-1	CASSQGSTEAFF	TGTGCCAGCTCGCAGGGTAGCACTGAAGCTTTCTTT
TRBV2	.	once	TRBJ1-5	CASSTLDRDNQPQHF	TGTGCCAGCAGCACCTTGGACAGAGACAATCAGCCCCAGCATTTT
TRBV29-1	TRBD1	.	TRBJ1-2	CSVPSARGDRGHGYTF	TGCAGCGTTCCCTCCGCCCGAGGTGACAGGGGGCATGGCTACACCTTC
TRBV7-2	.	.	TRBJ1-5	CASSQGSGRGGQPQHF	TGTGCCAGCAGCCAGGGGTCAGGGAGAGGCGGTCAGCCCCAGCATTTT
TRBV6-5	.	.	TRBJ1-1	CASSYSEQVTEAFF	TGTGCCAGCAGTTACTCGGAACAGGTCACTGAAGCTTTCTTT
TRBV10-3	.	.	TRBJ1-2	CAIREVNTINGYTF	TGTGCCATCAGAGAGGTTAACACAATAAATGGCTACACCTTC
TRBV18	.	.	TRBJ1-2	CASSPAQDYGYTF	TGTGCCAGCTCACCAGCACAGGACTATGGCTACACCTTC
TRBV2	.	.	TRBJ1-2	CASNSGTRYGYTF	TGTGCCAGCAACTCCGGGACACGTTATGGCTACACCTTC
TRBV21-1	.	few	TRBJ1-6	CASSKGQGGHNSPLHF	TGTGCCAGCAGCAAAGGACAGGGGGGTCATAATTCACCCCTCCACTTT
TRBV29-1	.	.	TRBJ2-7	CSVEDPGRENYEQYF	TGCAGCGTTGAAGATCCGGGAAGGGAAAATTACGAGCAGTACTTC
TRBV6-1	TRBD1	.	TRBJ1-6	CASSEAPGQGYGNSPLHF	TGTGCCAGCAGTGAAGCCCCGGGACAGGGCTACGGGAATTCACCCCTCCACTTT
TRBV7-9	TRBD1	.	TRBJ1-2	CASSLVLPGTGNAGYTF	TGTGCCAGCAGCTTAGTATTGCCTGGGACAGGGAATGCTGGCTACACCTTC
TRBV19	.	.	TRBJ2-1	CASSQRVDEQFF	TGTGCCAGTAGTCAGAGGGTGGATGAGCAGTTCTTC
TRBV5-1	.	.	TRBJ2-3	CASSPSGERGEQYF	TGCGCCAGCAGCCCTTCGGGGGAGAGAGGGGAGCAGTATTTT
TRBV25-1	.	.	TRBJ2-5	CASSEAGATRETQYF	TGTGCCAGCAGTGAAGCTGGGGCCACACGGGAGACCCAGTACTTC
TRBV13	.	.	TRBJ2-1	CASSFRGNEQFF	TGTGCCAGCAGCTTTAGAGGGAATGAGCAGTTCTTC
TRBV5-1	.	.	TRBJ2-1	CASSLTSNEQFF	TGCGCCAGCAGCTTGACTAGCAATGAGCAGTTCTTC
TRBV6-1	.	few	TRBJ1-5	CASSEALLTGPQPQHF	TGTGCCAGCAGTGAAGCGCTTTTGACAGGACCCCAGCCCCAGCATTTT
TRBV6-5	TRBD1	.	TRBJ1-2	CASRATGGGNYGYTF	TGTGCCAGCAGAGCCACAGGGGGAGGGAACTATGGCTACACCTTC
TRBV5-5	.	few	TRBJ1-1	CASSLDPTGNTEAFF	TGTGCCAGCAGCCTCGACCCGACAGGAAACACTGAAGCTTTCTTT
TRBV6-5	.	.	TRBJ1-2	CASSTDRSYGYTF	TGTGCCAGCAGTACCGACAGGTCCTATGGCTACACCTTC
TRBV4-2	TRBD2	.	TRBJ2-3	CASTTSGGGGTDTQYF	TGTGCCAGCACGACTAGCGGGGGCGGGGGGACAGATACGCAGTATTTT
TRBV4-1	TRBD2	few	TRBJ2-7	CASSQTGGGPYEQYF	TGCGCCAGCAGCCAAACCGGCGGGGGGCCGTACGAGCAGTACTTC
TRBV7-9	.	once	TRBJ1-1	CASSRGSEAFF	TGTGCCAGCAGCAGAGGTTCTGAAGCTTTCTTT
TRBV5-4	TRBD1	.	TRBJ1-1	CASSRTGGQTLNTEAFF	TGTGCCAGCAGTCGAACAGGGGGGCAGACCCTTAACACTGAAGCTTTCTTT
TRBV6-6	TRBD2	.	TRBJ2-3	CASTQRGASATQYF	TGTGCCAGCACCCAGCGGGGGGCGTCGGCGACGCAGTATTTT
TRBV7-2	TRBD1	.	TRBJ2-1	CASSAPGQEGNEQFF	TGTGCCAGCAGCGCCCCGGGACAGGAGGGCAATGAGCAGTTCTTC
TRBV27	TRBD1	.	TRBJ2-1	CASSGQGEYNEQFF	TGTGCCAGCAGCGGACAGGGCGAATACAATGAGCAGTTCTTC
TRBV11-2	TRBD2	.	TRBJ2-7	CASSSNSILRGVSYEQYF	TGTGCCAGCAGCTCAAATTCCATCTTGCGGGGGGTATCCTACGAGCAGTACTTC
TRBV2	TRBD1	.	TRBJ1-1	CASSDDRGRMNTEAFF	TGTGCCAGCAGTGACGACAGGGGAAGAATGAACACTGAAGCTTTCTTT
TRBV7-2	TRBD1	.	TRBJ2-7	CASSFSGTGVYEQYF	TGTGCCAGCAGTTTCTCCGGGACAGGCGTGTACGAGCAGTACTTC
TRBV19	TRBD1	.	TRBJ1-2	CASSIPGTGVSRGYTF	TGTGCCAGTAGTATCCCAGGGACAGGGGTTTCGCGTGGCTACACCTTC
TRBV27	TRBD1	.	TRBJ2-3	CASSPDRGQGSTDTQYF	TGTGCCAGCAGCCCCGATAGGGGACAGGGATCAACAGATACGCAGTATTTT
TRBV4-1	TRBD2	.	TRBJ2-2	CASSQAGRLAGGAGELFF	TGCGCCAGCAGCCAAGCCGGGCGACTAGCGGGCGGGGCCGGGGAGCTGTTTTTT
TRBV27	TRBD1	.	TRBJ1-2	CASSHRTGIYGYTF	TGTGCCAGCAGCCACCGGACAGGGATCTATGGCTACACCTTC
TRBV7-8	.	.	TRBJ1-2	CASSLVDSTYGYTF	TGTGCCAGCAGCTTAGTTGACAGCACTTATGGCTACACCTTC
TRBV6-1	TRBD2	.	TRBJ2-1	CASSEGGTSIEQFF	TGTGCCAGCAGTGAAGGAGGGACTAGTATTGAGCAGTTCTTC
TRBV2	.	.	TRBJ1-1	CASSWTAHLNTEAFF	TGTGCCAGCAGCTGGACAGCCCACCTGAACACTGAAGCTTTCTTT
TRBV2	TRBD2	.	TRBJ2-3	CASLGREGVDTQYF	TGTGCCAGCTTAGGCCGGGAGGGAGTAGATACGCAGTATTTT